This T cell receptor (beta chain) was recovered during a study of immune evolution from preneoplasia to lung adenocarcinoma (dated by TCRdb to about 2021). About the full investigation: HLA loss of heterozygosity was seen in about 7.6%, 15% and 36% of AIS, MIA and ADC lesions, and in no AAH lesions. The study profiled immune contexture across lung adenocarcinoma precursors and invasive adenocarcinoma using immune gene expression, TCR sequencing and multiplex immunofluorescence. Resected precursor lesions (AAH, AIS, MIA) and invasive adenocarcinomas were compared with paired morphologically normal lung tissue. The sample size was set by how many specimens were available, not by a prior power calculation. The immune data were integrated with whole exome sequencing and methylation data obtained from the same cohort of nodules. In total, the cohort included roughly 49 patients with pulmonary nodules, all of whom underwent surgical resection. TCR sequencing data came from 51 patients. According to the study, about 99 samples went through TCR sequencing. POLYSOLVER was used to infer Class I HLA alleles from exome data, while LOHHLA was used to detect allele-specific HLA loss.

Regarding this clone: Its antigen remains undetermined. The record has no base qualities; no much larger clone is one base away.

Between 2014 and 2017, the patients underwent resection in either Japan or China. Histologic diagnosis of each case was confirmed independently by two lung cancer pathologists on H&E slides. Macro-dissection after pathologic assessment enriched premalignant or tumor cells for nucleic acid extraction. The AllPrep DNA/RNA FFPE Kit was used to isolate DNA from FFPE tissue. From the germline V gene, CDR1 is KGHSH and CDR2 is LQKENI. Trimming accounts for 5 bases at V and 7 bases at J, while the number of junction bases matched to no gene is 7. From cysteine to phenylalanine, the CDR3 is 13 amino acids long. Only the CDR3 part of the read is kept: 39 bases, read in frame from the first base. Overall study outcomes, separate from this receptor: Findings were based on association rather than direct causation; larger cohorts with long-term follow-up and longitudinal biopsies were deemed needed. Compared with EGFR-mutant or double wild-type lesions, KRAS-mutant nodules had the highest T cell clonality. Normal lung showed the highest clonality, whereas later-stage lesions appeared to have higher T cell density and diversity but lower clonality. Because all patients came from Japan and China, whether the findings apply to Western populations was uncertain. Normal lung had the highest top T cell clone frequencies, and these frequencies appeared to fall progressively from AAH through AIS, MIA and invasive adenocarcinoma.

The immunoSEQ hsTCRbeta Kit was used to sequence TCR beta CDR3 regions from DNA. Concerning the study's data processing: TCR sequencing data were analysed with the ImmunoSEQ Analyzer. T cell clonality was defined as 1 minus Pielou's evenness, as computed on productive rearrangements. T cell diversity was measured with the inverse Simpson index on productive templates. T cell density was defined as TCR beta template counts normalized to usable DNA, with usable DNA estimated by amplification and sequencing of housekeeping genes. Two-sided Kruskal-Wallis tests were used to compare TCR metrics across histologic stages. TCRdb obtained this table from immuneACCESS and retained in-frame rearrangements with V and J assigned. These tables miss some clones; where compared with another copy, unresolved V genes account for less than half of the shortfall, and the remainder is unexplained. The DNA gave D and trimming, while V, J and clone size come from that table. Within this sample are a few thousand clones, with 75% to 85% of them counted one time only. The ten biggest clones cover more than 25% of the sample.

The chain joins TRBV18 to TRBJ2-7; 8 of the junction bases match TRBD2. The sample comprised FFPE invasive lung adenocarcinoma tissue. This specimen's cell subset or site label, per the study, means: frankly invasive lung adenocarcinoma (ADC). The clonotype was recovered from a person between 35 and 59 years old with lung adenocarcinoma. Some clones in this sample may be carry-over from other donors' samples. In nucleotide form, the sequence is TGTGCCAGCTCAGGGCTAGCGGGTGAAGAGCAGTACTTC. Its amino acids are CASSGLAGEEQYF. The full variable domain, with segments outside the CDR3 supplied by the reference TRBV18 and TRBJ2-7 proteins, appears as NAGVMQNPRHLVRRRGQEARLRCSPMKGHSHVYWYRQLPEEGLKFMVYLQKENIIDESGMPKERFSAEFPKEGPSILRIQQVVRGDSAAYFCASSGLAGEEQYFGPGTRLTVT.